Following are 9 T cell receptor beta chains from one sample sequenced in a study of cytomegalovirus exposure and HLA in healthy donors. It was with 60 Vbeta and 13 Jbeta primers that the PCR ran. Profiling relied on immunoSEQ multiplex PCR, and the TCRdb table lists in-frame clones only, not all of them. The sample gives about 130,000 clones, 80% of which show up once; more than 8% is in the top ten. Sequencing used PBMCs. The receptors derive from a man aged 25-40 years in good health and CMV-seropositive.

The chain links TRBV6-5 to TRBJ1-6; possible D gene TRBD1, 5 bases. There are 13 residues in the CDR3. CDR1 is MNHEY and CDR2 is SVGAGI in the germline V gene. Trimming removed 6 bases from V and 5 bases from J, with 8 bases in between. Here the CDR3 reads CASRTAHNSPLHF. The CDR3 DNA reads TGTGCCAGCAGGACAGCCCATAATTCACCCCTCCACTTT.

A few counts support this clone. This chain links TRBV19 with TRBJ2-1, with 8 nucleotides matching TRBD2. The CDR3 is 15 residues long. The ends lost 4 bases at V and 2 bases at J; junction bases unmatched: 4. Per the germline V gene, CDR1 is LNHDA and CDR2 is SQIVND (reference sequence). CDR3 sequence reads: CASSTPGLAYNEQFF. The DNA of the CDR3 is TGTGCCAGTAGTACCCCGGGACTAGCCTACAATGAGCAGTTCTTC.

The chain has TRBV6-5 and TRBJ2-7; 9 bases are a match to TRBD1. There are 15 residues in the CDR3. V gave up 6 bases and J gave up 2 bases; unmatched junction bases: 8. The germline CDR1 and CDR2 sequences are MNHEY and SVGAGI. This CDR3 is CASSSTGGPAYEQYF. For the CDR3, the DNA is TGTGCCAGCAGCTCGACAGGGGGTCCCGCCTACGAGCAGTACTTC.

The rearrangement joins TRBV5-6 to TRBJ2-1, with TRBD1 matching over 9 bases. This CDR3 region has 16 residues. V lost 4 bases to trimming and J lost 1 base; unmatched junction nucleotides: 6. The germline V gene encodes CDR1 SGHDT and CDR2 YYEEEE. The CDR3 coding sequence is TGTGCCAGCAGCGGAGGACAGGGGTATTCCTACAATGAGCAGTTCTTC. It translates to CASSGGQGYSYNEQFF.

This chain joins TRBV6-5 and TRBJ2-1, with TRBD2 matching over 7 bases. Germline V gene lookup returns CDR1 MNHEY and CDR2 SVGAGI. V shed 9 bases and J 5 bases; nucleotides not matched to a gene: 10. The CDR3 runs to 14 residues. The CDR3, as DNA: TGTGCCAGTTCCGGGACTACCAGCAACAATGAGCAGTTCTTC. Residues: CASSGTTSNNEQFF.

The J gene is TRBJ1-4, the V gene TRBV4-1; TRBD1 agrees at 9 bases. After removal of 4 bases from V and 7 bases from J, the junction contained 10 bases not matched to a gene. CDR1 and CDR2 from the germline V gene are MGHRA and YSYEKL. This CDR3 is built from 16 residues. The CDR3 reads CASSRPFRDRVEKLFF. The DNA for the CDR3 is TGCGCCAGCAGCCGCCCCTTCCGGGACAGGGTTGAAAAACTGTTTTTT.

A single count supports this clone. J is TRBJ2-5 and V is TRBV5-5; 11 bases line up with TRBD2. The germline V gene encodes CDR1 SGHKS and CDR2 YYEKEE (reference sequence). This CDR3 is 15 amino acids long. The V gene end was trimmed by 10 bases and the J gene end by 5 bases; junction bases not matched to a gene: 13. This CDR3 is CAGCPSGGSGETQYF. In nucleotides, the CDR3 is TGTGCCGGATGTCCTAGCGGGGGGTCGGGGGAGACCCAGTACTTC.

Only a few counts were recorded for this clone. This chain links TRBV2 with TRBJ1-1; tentative D call: TRBD1 (5 bases). There are 13 residues in the CDR3. V lost 11 bases and J 4 bases, leaving 17 bases between the germline ends. Germline CDR1 and CDR2: SNHLY and FYNNEI. CDR3 bases: TGTGCCGGAGCGCCCAGGGAACGCACTGAAGCTTTCTTT. This translates into CAGAPRERTEAFF.

This clone has only a few counts. This chain joins TRBV5-1 and TRBJ2-7, with D unresolved. The length of the CDR3 is 11 residues. The V end was cut by 2 bases, the J end by 3 bases, with 3 bases between. From germline, CDR1 is SGHRS and CDR2 YFSETQ. The CDR3 loop is CASSFSYEQYF. CDR3 bases: TGCGCCAGCAGCTTTAGCTACGAGCAGTACTTC.